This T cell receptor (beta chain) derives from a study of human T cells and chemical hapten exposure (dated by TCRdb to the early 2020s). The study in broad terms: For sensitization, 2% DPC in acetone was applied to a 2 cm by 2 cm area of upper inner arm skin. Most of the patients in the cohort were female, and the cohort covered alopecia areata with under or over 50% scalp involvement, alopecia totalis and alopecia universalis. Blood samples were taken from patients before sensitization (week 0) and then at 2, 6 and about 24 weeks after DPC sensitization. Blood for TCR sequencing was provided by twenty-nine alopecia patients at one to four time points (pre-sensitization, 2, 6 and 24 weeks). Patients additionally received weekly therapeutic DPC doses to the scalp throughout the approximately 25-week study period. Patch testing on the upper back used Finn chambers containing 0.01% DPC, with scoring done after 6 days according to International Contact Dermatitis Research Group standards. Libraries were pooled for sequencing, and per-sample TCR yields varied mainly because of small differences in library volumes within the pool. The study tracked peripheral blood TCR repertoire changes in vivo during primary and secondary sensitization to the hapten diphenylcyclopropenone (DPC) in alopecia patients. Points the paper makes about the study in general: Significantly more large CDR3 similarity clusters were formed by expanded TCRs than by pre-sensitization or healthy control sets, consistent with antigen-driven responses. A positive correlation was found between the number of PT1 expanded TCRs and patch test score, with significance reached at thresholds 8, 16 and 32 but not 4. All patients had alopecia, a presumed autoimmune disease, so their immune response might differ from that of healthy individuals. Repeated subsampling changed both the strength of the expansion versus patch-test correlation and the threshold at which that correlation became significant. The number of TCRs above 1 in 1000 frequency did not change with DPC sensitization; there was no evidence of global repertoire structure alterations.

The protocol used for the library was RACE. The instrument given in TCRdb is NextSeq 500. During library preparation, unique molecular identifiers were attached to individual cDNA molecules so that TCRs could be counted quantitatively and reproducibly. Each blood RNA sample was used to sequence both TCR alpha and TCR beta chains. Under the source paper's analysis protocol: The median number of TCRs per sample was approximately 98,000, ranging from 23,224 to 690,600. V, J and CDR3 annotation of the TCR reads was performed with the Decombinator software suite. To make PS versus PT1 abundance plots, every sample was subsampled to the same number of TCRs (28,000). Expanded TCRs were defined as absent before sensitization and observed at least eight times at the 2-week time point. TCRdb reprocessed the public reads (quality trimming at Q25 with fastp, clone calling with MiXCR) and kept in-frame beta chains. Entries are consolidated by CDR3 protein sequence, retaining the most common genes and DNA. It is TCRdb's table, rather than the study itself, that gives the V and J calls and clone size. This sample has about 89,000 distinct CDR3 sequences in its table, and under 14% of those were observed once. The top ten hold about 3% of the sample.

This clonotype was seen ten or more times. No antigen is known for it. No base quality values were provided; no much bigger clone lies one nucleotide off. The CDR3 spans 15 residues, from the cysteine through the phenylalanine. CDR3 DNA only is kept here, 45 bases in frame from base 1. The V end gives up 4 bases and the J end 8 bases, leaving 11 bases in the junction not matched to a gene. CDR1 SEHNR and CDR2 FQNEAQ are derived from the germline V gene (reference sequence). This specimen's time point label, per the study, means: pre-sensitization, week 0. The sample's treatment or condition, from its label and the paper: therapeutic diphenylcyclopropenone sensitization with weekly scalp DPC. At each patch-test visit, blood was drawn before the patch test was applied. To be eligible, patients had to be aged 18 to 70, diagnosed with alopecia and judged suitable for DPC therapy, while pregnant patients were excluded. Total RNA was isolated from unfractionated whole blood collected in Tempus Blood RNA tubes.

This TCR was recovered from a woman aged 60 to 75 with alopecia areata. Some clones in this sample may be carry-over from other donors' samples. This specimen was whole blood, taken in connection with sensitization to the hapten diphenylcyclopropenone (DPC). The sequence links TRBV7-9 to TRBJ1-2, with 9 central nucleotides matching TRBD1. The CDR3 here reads CASSSGTDRGAGYTF. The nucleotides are TGTGCCAGCAGCTCAGGAACGGACAGGGGCGCCGGCTACACCTTC.